This entry lists 31 T cell receptor beta chains sequenced from one sample in a study of OX40 agonist ivuxolimab in advanced cancers. Sequenced by immunoSEQ multiplex PCR; TCRdb stores in-frame clones only, minus some. The sample yields about 70,000 clones, 90% to 95% seen once. Sequences were derived from CD4+ or CD8+ T cells sorted from blood, sampled in a trial of the OX40 agonist ivuxolimab. Source of these receptors: an adult with an advanced solid tumor such as melanoma, head and neck, liver or kidney cancer.

The chain is built from TRBV7-6 and TRBJ2-2; D possibly corresponds to TRBD1 (6 bases). V gave up 3 bases and J gave up 0 bases, with 17 bases separating them. CDR3 length: 18 amino acids. Per the germline V gene, CDR1 is SGHVS and CDR2 is FNYEAQ. Here the CDR3 DNA reads TGTGCCAGCAGCTTCCGACCCACAGGGCTAACGAACACCGGGGAGCTGTTTTTT. The encoded protein is CASSFRPTGLTNTGELFF. The full variable domain, completed using reference TRBV7-6 and TRBJ2-2, is GAGVSQSPRYKVTKRGQDVALRCDPISGHVSLYWYRQALGQGPEFLTYFNYEAQQDKSGLPNDRFSAERPEGSISTLTIQRTEQRDSAMYRCASSFRPTGLTNTGELFFGEGSRLTVL.

This clone was counted between two and nine times. The chain recombines TRBV6-5 with TRBJ2-2, with D possibly TRBD2 on 6 matching bases. This CDR3 region has 13 residues. Trimming cost V 6 bases and J 3 bases, with 8 bases left between them. CDR1 is MNHEY and CDR2 is SVGAGI in the germline V gene. Here the CDR3 DNA reads TGTGCCAGCAGCCCGGGGGACACCGGGGAGCTGTTTTTT. Amino acids: CASSPGDTGELFF.

This rearrangement joins TRBV5-4 to TRBJ2-5, with 10 positions matching TRBD2. The V gene end was trimmed by 0 bases and the J gene end by 4 bases; junction bases not matched to a gene: 0. The length of the CDR3 is 14 residues. CDR1 is SGHNT and CDR2 is YYREEE in the germline V gene (reference sequence). CDR3 coding DNA: TGTGCCAGCAGCTTGGCTAGCGGGAGAGAGACCCAGTACTTC. This gives the protein CASSLASGRETQYF. Full variable domain (missing parts from reference TRBV5-4 and TRBJ2-5): ETGVTQSPTHLIKTRGQQVTLRCSSQSGHNTVSWYQQALGQGPQFIFQYYREEENGRGNFPPRFSGLQFPNYSSELNVNALELDDSALYLCASSLASGRETQYFGPGTRLLVL.

The rearrangement uses TRBV4-2 and TRBJ1-5; possibly TRBD1 for D (6 bases). V lost 0 bases to trimming and J lost 6 bases, with 15 bases between them. Germline CDR1 LGHNA, CDR2 YNFKEQ. CDR3 length equals 16 residues. The CDR3 DNA is TGTGCCAGCAGCCAAGATCCATCAGGGGTCGGTCAGCCCCAGCATTTT. This encodes CASSQDPSGVGQPQHF.

The chain couples TRBV28 to TRBJ1-4, with D perhaps matching TRBD1 (6 bases). V lost 1 base, J lost 6 bases, and 9 bases lay in between. The germline V gene has CDR1 MDHEN and CDR2 SYDVKM. The CDR3 covers 14 residues. The CDR3 reads CASSLSGAYEKLFF. The CDR3 nucleotides read TGTGCCAGCAGTTTATCGGGGGCATATGAAAAACTGTTTTTT.

V usage is TRBV29-1 and J usage is TRBJ2-5, with 9 positions matching TRBD1. The CDR3 contains 13 residues. V lost 6 bases to trimming and J lost 4 bases; unmatched junction nucleotides: 6. Germline assignment: CDR1 SQVTM and CDR2 ANQGSEA. The CDR3 is CSVRDRAGETQYF. CDR3 nucleotides: TGCAGCGTCCGGGACAGGGCCGGAGAGACCCAGTACTTC.

This chain links TRBV4-3 with TRBJ2-3; weak D call: TRBD2 (6 bases). The V end was cut by 0 bases, the J end by 6 bases, with 19 bases between. The length of the CDR3 is 17 residues. CDR1 and CDR2 (germline): LGHNA, YSLEER. CDR3 nucleotide sequence: TGCGCCAGCAGCCAAGATGGGAGACGAGGTCGGGGGGATACGCAGTATTTT. Residues: CASSQDGRRGRGDTQYF.

This chain connects TRBV6-5 to TRBJ2-1; 9 nucleotides align to TRBD2. V dropped 5 bases and J dropped 6; count of bases not matched to a gene: 8. The CDR3 loop spans 15 amino acids. The germline V gene has CDR1 MNHEY and CDR2 SVGAGI. This chain's CDR3 is CASSQIAGVFNEQFF. The CDR3 DNA is TGTGCCAGCAGTCAGATAGCGGGAGTCTTCAATGAGCAGTTCTTC.

This sequence joins TRBV7-6 and TRBJ1-6, with TRBD1 matching over 7 bases. The CDR3 sequence is 13 residues long. Germline V gene data show CDR1 as SGHVS and CDR2 as FNYEAQ. J lost 8 bases, V lost 6 bases, and 4 bases had no gene match. The CDR3 nucleotides are TGTGCCAGCAGGACAGGGTTCGATTCACCCCTCCACTTT. Amino acids: CASRTGFDSPLHF.

This clone is a singleton in its sample. The chain carries TRBV7-2 and TRBJ2-1, with 11 nucleotides matching TRBD2. Germline V gene lookup returns CDR1 SGHTA and CDR2 FQGNSA. The CDR3 contains 14 residues. J lost 9 bases, V lost 5 bases, and 6 bases had no gene match. The CDR3 loop reads CASSLTSGKSEQFF. The CDR3 coding sequence is TGTGCCAGCAGCCTGACTAGCGGGAAAAGTGAGCAGTTCTTC.

V and J are TRBV28 and TRBJ2-1; 7 bases align to TRBD2. V was pared by 5 bases and J by 1 base, with 5 bases of the junction left unmatched. Per the germline V gene, CDR1 is MDHEN and CDR2 is SYDVKM. The CDR3 has 15 residues. CDR3 DNA: TGTGCCAGCAGTAAACTAGCGCCTTCCTACAATGAGCAGTTCTTC. Translating it yields CASSKLAPSYNEQFF.

This chain links TRBV28 with TRBJ2-7; no clear D gene. The V gene lost 6 bases and the J gene lost 1 base, with 19 bases spanning the gap. CDR3 length: 16 residues. Germline CDR1 reads MDHEN; CDR2 reads SYDVKM. CDR3 sequence: CASSSAGTTRSYEQYF. DNA of the CDR3: TGTGCCAGCAGCTCCGCAGGTACCACCCGGTCCTACGAGCAGTACTTC.

This clone was seen a few times. This chain uses TRBV18 with TRBJ2-3; D remains unclear. The V and J ends lost 6 bases and 1 base respectively, with 11 bases between them. This CDR3 comprises 14 residues. Germline CDR1 is KGHSH and CDR2 is LQKENI. CDR3 in amino acids: CASSPLLGTDTQYF. CDR3 in DNA: TGTGCCAGCTCCCCTCTGCTGGGCACAGATACGCAGTATTTT.

The chain combines TRBV2 with TRBJ2-1; TRBD2 matches at 10 bases. In germline, CDR1 is SNHLY, CDR2 FYNNEI. The junction had 21 bases not matched to a gene; V was cut back by 4 bases and J by 9 bases. CDR3 size: 19 residues. For the CDR3, the DNA is TGTGCCAGCAGTGTCGGGGAAGGGGTAGCTAGCGGGAGAACGGGTGAGCAGTTCTTC. This sequence encodes CASSVGEGVASGRTGEQFF.

CDR3 loop: CASSLVVGETQYF. As DNA, the CDR3 is TGTGCCAGCAGCTTAGTAGTAGGGGAGACCCAGTACTTC. The V call is TRBV7-2, the J call TRBJ2-5; D uncertain. V lost 1 base to trimming and J lost 5 bases, with 8 bases between them. The CDR3 spans 13 residues. Germline assignment: CDR1 SGHTA and CDR2 FQGNSA.

This clone was observed once. V and J are TRBV4-2 and TRBJ1-5; TRBD1 matches 8 bases. CDR3 size: 17 residues. The V gene end was trimmed by 5 bases and the J gene end by 1 base; junction bases not matched to a gene: 10. The germline CDR1 and CDR2 sequences are LGHNA and YNFKEQ. The CDR3: CASSTEQGVMSNQPQHF. CDR3 DNA sequence: TGTGCCAGCAGCACGGAACAGGGGGTTATGAGCAATCAGCCCCAGCATTTT.

V usage is TRBV7-6 and J usage is TRBJ2-3; no definite D call. CDR1 is SGHVS, CDR2 FNYEAQ, per germline. Trimming left V 0 bases short and J 0 bases short, with 4 bases between. There are 14 residues in the CDR3. DNA for the CDR3: TGTGCCAGCAGCTTAGCGGGTAGCACAGATACGCAGTATTTT. Residues: CASSLAGSTDTQYF.

The chain uses TRBV2 and TRBJ2-1, with D uncertain. CDR1 is SNHLY and CDR2 is FYNNEI in the germline V gene. Trimming shortened V by 0 bases and J by 3 bases, and 9 bases separated the two germline ends. This CDR3 comprises 15 residues. CDR3 in DNA: TGTGCCAGCAGTGAAGCGAGTAAAAGCTACAATGAGCAGTTCTTC. This encodes CASSEASKSYNEQFF.

This clone was seen a handful of times. The chain combines TRBV29-1 with TRBJ1-3; D possibly corresponds to TRBD1 (5 bases). The CDR3 is 14 residues long. Germline V gene lookup returns CDR1 SQVTM and CDR2 ANQGSEA. Trimming shortened V by 3 bases and J by 0 bases, and 9 bases separated the two germline ends. The CDR3 region has the DNA TGCAGCGTTGATCTGGGGCTCTCTGGAAACACCATATATTTT. Its protein is CSVDLGLSGNTIYF.

The chain uses TRBV19 and TRBJ1-5; D gene uncertain. V was shortened by 2 bases and J by 5 bases, with 7 bases between the two germline ends. CDR1 LNHDA and CDR2 SQIVND come from the germline V gene (reference sequence). The CDR3 has 13 amino acids. The CDR3 region is CASSIRGYQPQHF. The CDR3 DNA follows: TGTGCCAGTAGTATACGAGGGTATCAGCCCCAGCATTTT.

The chain has TRBV7-2 and TRBJ1-1, with D unclear. The CDR3 sequence is 15 residues long. Trimming removed 3 bases at V and 1 base at J, with 12 bases between. Germline CDR1 reads SGHTA; CDR2 reads FQGNSA. CDR3 in DNA: TGTGCCAGCAGCTTTTCTTTTCGGGGGAACACTGAAGCTTTCTTT. Protein sequence: CASSFSFRGNTEAFF.

The chain uses TRBV11-3 and TRBJ2-7; no definite D call. Germline CDR1 SGHNT, CDR2 YENEEA. This CDR3 contains 11 residues. V was shortened by 3 bases and J by 7 bases, with 7 bases between the two germline ends. The CDR3 region is CASSLGFEQYF. The CDR3 nucleotides read TGTGCCAGCAGCTTGGGGTTTGAGCAGTACTTC.

The chain joins TRBV27 to TRBJ2-4; tentative D call: TRBD2 (6 bases). The V end was cut by 3 bases, the J end by 0 bases, with 9 bases between. The V gene's germline CDR1 is MNHEY and CDR2 SMNVEV (reference sequence). The CDR3 is made up of 15 amino acids. Here the CDR3 reads CASSFHGGAKNIQYF. The CDR3 DNA reads as TGTGCCAGCAGTTTTCACGGGGGAGCCAAAAACATTCAGTACTTC.

The V and J genes are TRBV28 and TRBJ2-7, with D tentatively TRBD1 (6 bases). CDR1 MDHEN and CDR2 SYDVKM come from the germline V gene. V lost 5 bases and J 5 bases, leaving 13 bases between the germline ends. This CDR3 has 13 amino acids. CDR3 DNA sequence: TGTGCCAGCAGTCCAACAGGGAGACACGAGCAGTACTTC. Translating gives CASSPTGRHEQYF.

The chain couples TRBV28 to TRBJ2-1, with a weak D call TRBD2 (5 bases). The CDR3 runs 14 residues. The germline V and J ends were trimmed by 1 base and 11 bases, with 15 bases remaining between them. The germline gives CDR1 MDHEN, CDR2 SYDVKM. The CDR3 nucleotides are TGTGCCAGCAGTTTATTAGAGGGCTTCCAAAAGCAGTTCTTC. Translated, it gives CASSLLEGFQKQFF.

The chain has TRBV13 and TRBJ1-4; possible D gene TRBD1, 6 bases. CDR1 PRHDT and CDR2 FYEKMQ come from the germline V gene (reference sequence). The CDR3 spans 14 residues. With 5 bases removed from V and 0 bases from J, the gap between germline ends came to 7 bases. The CDR3 DNA follows: TGTGCCAGCAGCAGGGGGGCAACTAATGAAAAACTGTTTTTT. Amino acid sequence: CASSRGATNEKLFF.

This clone has only one observation. The CDR3 is CASSFEDTQYF. The CDR3 DNA sequence: TGCGCCAGCAGCTTCGAAGATACGCAGTATTTT. This sequence joins TRBV5-1 and TRBJ2-3; no clear D. Germline CDR1 SGHRS, CDR2 YFSETQ. The CDR3 runs 11 residues. V was clipped by 2 bases and J by 5 bases, with 3 bases between them.

This sequence joins TRBV4-2 and TRBJ1-5; TRBD1 matches at 7 bases. The CDR3 is 14 amino acids. Trimming removed 4 bases from V and 7 bases from J; junction bases left unmatched: 7. The germline gives CDR1 LGHNA, CDR2 YNFKEQ. CDR3 sequence: CASSPTGDGQPQHF. Written as DNA, the CDR3 is TGTGCCAGCAGCCCTACAGGGGATGGGCAGCCCCAGCATTTT.

The chain couples TRBV6-1 to TRBJ2-1, with 11 bases that match TRBD2. Germline CDR1 is MNHNS and CDR2 is SASEGT. The CDR3 sequence is 15 residues long. After removal of 6 bases from V and 4 bases from J, the junction contained 5 bases not matched to a gene. As DNA, the CDR3 is TGTGCCAGCAGATCCGGGACTAGCGGTTACAATGAGCAGTTCTTC. Residues: CASRSGTSGYNEQFF.

This chain joins TRBV28 and TRBJ2-2; D may correspond to TRBD1 or TRBD2 (6 bases each). With 2 bases removed from V and 3 bases from J, the gap between germline ends came to 19 bases. Per the germline V gene, CDR1 is MDHEN and CDR2 is SYDVKM. This CDR3 region has 18 residues. The CDR3 sequence: CASSLGGRDSRHTGELFF. CDR3 bases: TGTGCCAGCAGTTTAGGGGGCAGGGACTCCCGCCACACCGGGGAGCTGTTTTTT.

The rearrangement joins TRBV28 to TRBJ1-5; D unresolved. V lost 3 bases, J lost 2 bases, and 11 bases lay in between. Per the germline V gene, CDR1 is MDHEN and CDR2 is SYDVKM. There are 15 residues in the CDR3. This chain's CDR3 is CASSLMGSGNQPQHF. DNA of the CDR3: TGTGCCAGCAGTTTGATGGGCTCGGGCAATCAGCCCCAGCATTTT.